This TCR beta chain was captured in a study of cytotoxic CD8 clonotypes in ibrutinib-treated CLL. In the study overall: The cohort had around 10 relapsed/refractory and 15 treatment-naive patients, some 18 IGHV unmutated. Collecting the response samples happened after a median 12 months of treatment, with a range of 6 to 36.

Profiled with immunoSEQ multiplex PCR; TCRdb holds only in-frame clones, not every one. The data hold about 63,000 clones, with about 65% observed a single time. Turning to this clone: The antigen remains unidentified.

Trimming shortened V by 0 bases and J by 0 bases, and 12 bases separated the two germline ends. This CDR3 is built from 17 residues. Germline V gives CDR1 SGHAT, CDR2 FQNNGV. Broader study findings: Public clonotypes, found uncommonly, either contracted or stayed stable on treatment.

The sample was PBMCs, taken after 12 months of ibrutinib treatment. The sequence was collected from a human donor with chronic lymphocytic leukemia. The V call is TRBV11-2, the J call TRBJ1-3, with D unresolved. The CDR3 nucleotides read TGTGCCAGCAGCTTAGATGTGGGTCTCCACTCTGGAAACACCATATATTTT. Its protein product is CASSLDVGLHSGNTIYF.